Here is one TCR beta chain with its context. The data derive from a study of control samples from healthy donors and cancer patients. V was shortened by 4 bases and J by 4 bases, with 12 bases between the two germline ends. Looked up from germline, CDR1 is KGHSH and CDR2 is LQKENI. The CDR3 totals 14 residues. The repertoire was sequenced with immunoSEQ multiplex PCR; TCRdb's copy has only in-frame clones and lacks some. The sample holds some 150,000 clones, around 94% seen once. This chain links TRBV18 with TRBJ2-3, with D perhaps TRBD2 (6 bases). Sequenced input: PBMCs. This receptor was identified in a man in his fifties or sixties with colorectal cancer. The CDR3 DNA sequence: TGTGCCAGCTCACGAACTAGCCCCCCAGATACGCAGTATTTT. As protein: CASSRTSPPDTQYF.